These 32 T cell receptor beta chains share one sample of origin, sequenced in a study of shared clonotypes between healthy human individuals. Measured with immunoSEQ multiplex PCR; TCRdb has only the in-frame clones, and not every one. This table has a few hundred thousand clones, 87% appearing once. The sample was memory CD8+ T cells sorted from blood. As to subset: CD45RO+ cells pooled with CCR7-negative TemRA cells. These receptor sequences come from a man aged 18-30 years in good health.

This clone came up once. This chain joins TRBV28 and TRBJ2-5; the match to TRBD2 covers 8 bases. From germline, CDR1 is MDHEN and CDR2 SYDVKM. V dropped 7 bases and J dropped 1; count of bases not matched to a gene: 8. There are 15 residues in the CDR3. CDR3 in amino acids: CASTFGGVGQETQYF. The CDR3 DNA sequence: TGTGCCAGCACATTCGGGGGGGTGGGCCAAGAGACCCAGTACTTC.

Turning to this clone: One end of the junction varies from germline; a read error may be responsible. V usage is TRBV7-7 and J usage is TRBJ2-5; 8 bases map to TRBD2. This CDR3 has 16 amino acids. Germline lookup yields CDR1 SSHAT and CDR2 FNYEAQ (reference sequence). The CDR3 region is CASSFFKRECRETQYF. CDR3 in DNA: TGTGCTAGCAGCTTCTTCAAGCGGGAGTGTCGGGAGACCCAGTACTTC.

This clone was seen at least ten times. This sequence joins TRBV19 and TRBJ1-6, with 10 bases identical to TRBD1. This CDR3 is 15 amino acids long. Germline V gives CDR1 LNHDA, CDR2 SQIVND (reference sequence). Trimming cost V 2 bases and J 8 bases; bases outside gene matches: 3. CDR3 protein: CASSIFGTGDSPLHF. CDR3 nucleotides: TGTGCCAGTAGTATATTCGGGACAGGGGATTCACCCCTCCACTTT.

This clone was seen once. This rearrangement joins TRBV5-1 to TRBJ2-7; D unresolved. Germline assignment: CDR1 SGHRS and CDR2 YFSETQ. The V end lost 2 bases, the J end lost 6 bases, and 21 bases lay between the germline ends. The CDR3 length is 16 residues. CDR3 in amino acids: CASSLNYYSIASEQYF. The CDR3 bases are TGCGCCAGCAGCTTAAATTACTACAGTATCGCCTCCGAGCAGTACTTC. Drawing the rest from reference TRBV5-1 and TRBJ2-7, the complete variable domain is KAGVTQTPRYLIKTRGQQVTLSCSPISGHRSVSWYQQTPGQGLQFLFEYFSETQRNKGNFPGRFSGRQFSNSRSEMNVSTLELGDSALYLCASSLNYYSIASEQYFGPGTRLTVT.

CDR3 sequence (DNA): TGCGCCAGCAGCCCCCTCCTAGCGGGGGATACGCAGTATTTT. This codes for CASSPLLAGDTQYF. The chain carries TRBV5-1 and TRBJ2-3, with 9 positions matching TRBD2. V gave up 4 bases and J gave up 6 bases; unmatched junction bases: 6. This CDR3 region has 14 residues. CDR1 is SGHRS, CDR2 YFSETQ, per germline.

The V call is TRBV30, the J call TRBJ1-2, with a possible D match to TRBD1 (6 bases). The CDR3 is made up of 14 amino acids. Trimming took 0 bases from V and 8 from J, leaving 16 bases between them. Germline-derived CDR1 and CDR2 are GTSNPN and SVGIG (reference sequence). Here the CDR3 reads CAWSVRGRGRGYTF. The CDR3 coding sequence is TGTGCCTGGAGTGTACGGGGCAGGGGCCGGGGCTACACCTTC.

CDR3 in DNA: TGCGCCAGCAGCCAAGATCATAGCAATCAGCCCCAGCATTTT. Its protein is CASSQDHSNQPQHF. V gene TRBV4-3 combines with J gene TRBJ1-5; no clear D. Trimming took off 0 bases at V and 0 bases at J, with 3 bases between the two ends. The CDR3 contains 14 residues. Germline CDR1 and CDR2: LGHNA and YSLEER.

Regarding this clone: Germline is not matched at one junction end, which may reflect a read error. The chain couples TRBV7-9 to TRBJ2-2; TRBD1 agrees at 9 bases. The CDR3 contains 14 residues. CDR1 is SEHNR, CDR2 FQNEAQ, per germline (reference sequence). The chain's CDR3 is CASSGQGNAGELFF. The CDR3 coding sequence is TGTGCCAGCAGCGGACAGGGGAACGCCGGGGAGCTGTTTTTT.

This clone was detected only once. This chain connects TRBV6-5 to TRBJ2-1; tentatively, D is TRBD2 (6 bases). This CDR3 spans 15 amino acids. Germline assignment: CDR1 MNHEY and CDR2 SVGAGI. V was clipped by 6 bases and J by 12 bases, with 24 bases between them. CDR3 coding DNA: TGTGCCAGCAGGGGACCTAGCGTCCCACCGATGGGGCAGTTCTTC. Its protein product is CASRGPSVPPMGQFF.

This rearrangement joins TRBV2 to TRBJ1-1; D remains ambiguous. V lost 2 bases to trimming and J lost 1 base, with 11 bases between them. Per germline, CDR1 SNHLY and CDR2 FYNNEI. This CDR3 has 15 residues. For the CDR3, the DNA is TGTGCCAGCAGTGAACTGGAGACATCGAACACTGAAGCTTTCTTT. Its translation is CASSELETSNTEAFF.

This chain joins TRBV30 and TRBJ2-2; D gene ambiguous. CDR3 size: 12 residues. Germline-derived CDR1 and CDR2 are GTSNPN and SVGIG (reference sequence). V gave up 0 bases and J gave up 6 bases, with 5 bases separating them. DNA of the CDR3: TGTGCCTGGAGTGTACGATCCGGGGAGCTGTTTTTT. It encodes CAWSVRSGELFF.

The chain has TRBV29-1 and TRBJ1-2; TRBD1 matches 7 bases. J was trimmed by 4 bases and V by 6 bases; bases with no gene match: 11. The length of the CDR3 is 14 residues. Germline loops: CDR1 SQVTM, CDR2 ANQGSEA. For the CDR3, the DNA is TGCAGCGTCTACCCGGGACAGCAAATCTATGGCTACACCTTC. This encodes CSVYPGQQIYGYTF. The complete variable domain, with remaining parts taken from reference TRBV29-1 and TRBJ1-2, reads SAVISQKPSRDICQRGTSLTIQCQVDSQVTMMFWYRQQPGQSLTLIATANQGSEATYESGFVIDKFPISRPNLTFSTLTVSNMSPEDSSIYLCSVYPGQQIYGYTFGSGTRLTVV.

This clone showed up just a few times. J is TRBJ2-7 and V is TRBV6-6; D unclear. CDR3 length: 13 amino acids. The V end was cut by 6 bases, the J end by 3 bases, with 12 bases between. CDR1 and CDR2 from the germline V gene are MNHNY and SVGAGI (reference sequence). The CDR3 here is CASSTQWGYEQYF. The CDR3 coding sequence is TGTGCCAGCAGCACGCAGTGGGGCTACGAGCAGTACTTC.

The V call is TRBV30, the J call TRBJ2-1; TRBD1 is a possible D gene (5 bases). There are 15 residues in the CDR3. V was shortened by 2 bases and J by 2 bases, with 13 bases between the two germline ends. CDR1 and CDR2 from the germline V gene are GTSNPN and SVGIG (reference sequence). The CDR3 loop reads CAWSRGSSPYNEQFF. For the CDR3, the DNA is TGTGCCTGGAGTAGGGGTTCCTCCCCCTACAATGAGCAGTTCTTC. The whole variable domain, filled in from reference TRBV30 and TRBJ2-1, reads SQTIHQWPATLVQPVGSPLSLECTVEGTSNPNLYWYRQAAGRGLQLLFYSVGIGQISSEVPQNLSASRPQDRQFILSSKKLLLSDSGFYLCAWSRGSSPYNEQFFGPGTRLTVL.

The chain links TRBV5-1 to TRBJ2-7, with D tentatively TRBD2 (5 bases). In germline, CDR1 is SGHRS, CDR2 YFSETQ. V was trimmed by 5 bases and J by 4 bases, leaving 34 bases between them. This CDR3 spans 20 amino acids. CDR3 nucleotide sequence: TGCGCCAGCAGAGGCCGCGGACTGCTGAACGGCCACACACTAGAATACGAGCAGTACTTC. Translation gives CASRGRGLLNGHTLEYEQYF.

The chain has TRBV7-9 and TRBJ1-1; no clear D. CDR1 and CDR2 (germline): SEHNR, FQNEAQ (reference sequence). V was pared by 4 bases and J by 11 bases, with 14 bases between. CDR3 length: 12 residues. The CDR3 sequence is CASSSRREVAFF. CDR3 sequence (DNA): TGTGCCAGCAGCTCTAGACGGGAGGTGGCTTTCTTT. Looking up the rest from reference TRBV7-9 and TRBJ1-1 gives the full variable domain: DTGVSQNPRHKITKRGQNVTFRCDPISEHNRLYWYRQTLGQGPEFLTYFQNEAQLEKSRLLSDRFSAERPKGSFSTLEIQRTEQGDSAMYLCASSSRREVAFFGQGTRLTVV.

V is TRBV18 and J is TRBJ2-7; the D gene is possibly TRBD2 (6 bases). This CDR3 region has 17 residues. Germline V gives CDR1 KGHSH, CDR2 LQKENI. Between the trimmed V and J ends, which lost 6 bases and 4 bases, there was a span of 25 bases. The CDR3 region has the DNA TGTGCCAGCTCCACTGCTCTGGGAGGCGGGCTCATTTACGAGCAGTACTTC. Translating gives CASSTALGGGLIYEQYF.

This clone was found once. The rearrangement links TRBV6-5 to TRBJ1-2, with 9 bases that match TRBD1. The germline CDR1 and CDR2 sequences are MNHEY and SVGAGI. The CDR3 loop spans 14 amino acids. The ends lost 2 bases at V and 6 bases at J; junction bases unmatched: 4. CDR3 in DNA: TGTGCCAGCAGTTACGGACAGGGGATTGATGGCTACACCTTC. Amino acid sequence: CASSYGQGIDGYTF.

The chain is built from TRBV29-1 and TRBJ2-3; TRBD2 matches at 7 bases. The length of the CDR3 is 15 residues. Losses at the gene ends were 1 base for V and 2 bases for J; bases not matched to a gene: 6. Germline CDR1 reads SQVTM; CDR2 reads ANQGSEA. The CDR3 here is CSVEGAGTLTDTQYF. The CDR3 DNA is TGCAGCGTTGAAGGAGCGGGGACTCTCACAGATACGCAGTATTTT.

This clone was picked up many times. The gene calls are TRBV14 and TRBJ2-7; D might be TRBD1 (7 bases). This CDR3 contains 15 residues. From germline, CDR1 is SGHDN and CDR2 FVKESK. The V and J ends lost 4 bases and 2 bases respectively, with 15 bases between them. The CDR3 protein is CASSRGGTVPYEQYF. CDR3 coding DNA: TGTGCCAGCAGCCGAGGCGGGACAGTCCCCTACGAGCAGTACTTC.

V and J are TRBV15 and TRBJ2-2; no clear D gene. Trimming removed 4 bases from V and 4 bases from J, with 13 bases in between. The CDR3 is made up of 15 amino acids. CDR1 is LNHNV, CDR2 YYDKDF, per germline (reference sequence). In DNA, the CDR3 is TGTGCCACCAGCACCCTTTTTGTGGGCACCGGGGAGCTGTTTTTT. As protein: CATSTLFVGTGELFF.

This clone came up many times. The chain joins TRBV28 to TRBJ2-5; D is perhaps TRBD2 (5 bases). The CDR3 is 15 residues long. Per germline, CDR1 MDHEN and CDR2 SYDVKM. The V end lost 2 bases, the J end lost 5 bases, and 15 bases lay between the germline ends. The CDR3 DNA reads TGTGCCAGCAGTTTAATCCGGGATAGGAGGGAGACCCAGTACTTC. Protein sequence: CASSLIRDRRETQYF. Combining the CDR3 with reference TRBV28 and TRBJ2-5 gives the whole variable domain DVKVTQSSRYLVKRTGEKVFLECVQDMDHENMFWYRQDPGLGLRLIYFSYDVKMKEKGDIPEGYSVSREKKERFSLILESASTNQTSMYLCASSLIRDRRETQYFGPGTRLLVL.

This clone was seen only a few times. V usage is TRBV28 and J usage is TRBJ1-6, with D possibly TRBD1 on 6 matching bases. The length of the CDR3 is 14 residues. Trimming shortened V by 4 bases and J by 9 bases, and 13 bases separated the two germline ends. Per germline, CDR1 MDHEN and CDR2 SYDVKM. The CDR3 sequence is CASSWDTDFSPLHF. In DNA form, the CDR3 reads TGTGCCAGCAGTTGGGACACGGACTTTTCACCCCTCCACTTT.

Turning to this clone: Other DNA sequences in the same sample also yield this CDR3. The rearrangement joins TRBV5-6 to TRBJ2-7; unclear D gene. Germline CDR1 reads SGHDT; CDR2 reads YYEEEE. V was shortened by 0 bases and J by 2 bases, with 6 bases between the two germline ends. The CDR3 runs to 13 residues. This CDR3 reads CASSLGPAYEQYF. The CDR3 region has the DNA TGTGCCAGCAGCTTGGGACCGGCCTACGAGCAGTACTTC.

V is TRBV27 and J is TRBJ1-2; D is perhaps TRBD1 (5 bases). V was cut by 6 bases and J by 5 bases, with 16 bases left in between. The CDR3 has 14 amino acids. CDR1 and CDR2 (germline): MNHEY, SMNVEV (reference sequence). The CDR3 nucleotides are TGTGCCAGCAGACCCGGACAAAGCCCTTATGGCTACACCTTC. As protein: CASRPGQSPYGYTF.

The chain is built from TRBV11-2 and TRBJ2-7; D is possibly TRBD1 (6 bases). V shed 2 bases and J shed 5 bases, with 7 bases lying between them. Germline CDR1 reads SGHAT; CDR2 reads FQNNGV. The CDR3 length is 12 residues. The DNA of the CDR3 is TGTGCCAGCAGCTTACACAGGGACGAGCAGTACTTC. Its protein is CASSLHRDEQYF.

This clone showed up many times. The chain combines TRBV27 with TRBJ2-7; D unclear. Germline V gene lookup returns CDR1 MNHEY and CDR2 SMNVEV (reference sequence). The CDR3 loop spans 13 amino acids. V lost 2 bases to trimming and J lost 2 bases, with 7 bases between them. The CDR3 nucleotides are TGTGCCAGCAGTTTAAGGAGCCCCTACGAGCAGTACTTC. It specifies CASSLRSPYEQYF.

This chain joins TRBV5-1 and TRBJ2-3, with 9 bases aligning to TRBD2. The junction had 26 bases not matched to a gene; V was cut back by 3 bases and J by 0 bases. The CDR3 spans 23 residues. CDR1 and CDR2 from the germline V gene are SGHRS and YFSETQ. Written as DNA, the CDR3 is TGCGCCAGCAGCTGGCCCGGGCCGCGTACCAACGAGATAGCGGGAGTGAGCACAGATACGCAGTATTTT. Residues: CASSWPGPRTNEIAGVSTDTQYF.

V gene TRBV2 combines with J gene TRBJ1-5; 7 nucleotides agree with TRBD1. The CDR3 is 14 residues long. Trimming at V came to 7 bases and at J to 1 base, leaving 4 bases not matched to a gene. The germline gives CDR1 SNHLY, CDR2 FYNNEI. CDR3 in DNA: TGTGCCAGCACAGGGGGTATGAGCAATCAGCCCCAGCATTTT. Its translation: CASTGGMSNQPQHF.

The chain carries TRBV29-1 and TRBJ1-3, with D possibly being TRBD1 (6 bases). Trimming removed 7 bases from V and 4 bases from J, with 11 bases in between. The CDR3 is 12 residues long. Germline V gene sequence: CDR1 SQVTM, CDR2 ANQGSEA. As DNA, the CDR3 is TGCAGCGCCGGGACAATCGGAAACACCATATATTTT. It yields the protein CSAGTIGNTIYF.

The chain couples TRBV4-1 to TRBJ2-7, with unresolved D. CDR3 length: 16 residues. The V and J ends lost 1 base and 5 bases respectively, with 18 bases between them. The germline V gene encodes CDR1 MGHRA and CDR2 YSYEKL. This CDR3 is CASSQVPWGFSHEQYF. CDR3 coding DNA: TGCGCCAGCAGCCAAGTTCCTTGGGGTTTTTCCCACGAGCAGTACTTC.

The J gene is TRBJ2-7, the V gene TRBV7-8; TRBD2 matches 11 bases. The ends lost 2 bases at V and 4 bases at J; junction bases unmatched: 7. CDR3 size: 16 residues. The germline CDR1 and CDR2 sequences are SGHVS and FQNEAQ. CDR3 DNA: TGTGCCAGCAGCTTAATGGGACTAGCGGCCAATTACGAGCAGTACTTC. Translation: CASSLMGLAANYEQYF. Variable domain in full (rest from reference TRBV7-8 and TRBJ2-7): GAGVSQSPRYKVAKRGQDVALRCDPISGHVSLFWYQQALGQGPEFLTYFQNEAQLDKSGLPSDRFFAERPEGSVSTLKIQRTQQEDSAVYLCASSLMGLAANYEQYFGPGTRLTVT.